A single sample is the source of the 28 T cell receptor beta chains below, sequenced in a study of blood T cell repertoires in COVID-19. Repertoires were generated with immunoSEQ multiplex PCR, while TCRdb's copy carries only in-frame clones and drops some. This table has 45,000 to 65,000 clones, 75% to 80% appearing once. The source material was peripheral blood. The receptors stem from a human donor in a cohort sampled during active COVID-19.

J is TRBJ1-5 and V is TRBV19; 7 bases match TRBD1. The V gene's germline CDR1 is LNHDA and CDR2 SQIVND (reference sequence). This CDR3 spans 16 amino acids. V lost 8 bases to trimming and J lost 4 bases; unmatched junction nucleotides: 14. This CDR3 reads CASRNRDRAKNQPQHF. The DNA of the CDR3 is TGTGCCAGTCGGAATAGGGACAGAGCGAAGAATCAGCCCCAGCATTTT.

The CDR3 protein is CATSGRGDSYNEQFF. CDR3 in DNA: TGTGCCACCAGTGGGCGCGGGGACAGTTACAATGAGCAGTTCTTC. The rearrangement links TRBV24-1 to TRBJ2-1; perhaps TRBD1 as D (7 bases). The CDR3 covers 15 residues. Germline V CDR1 and CDR2: KGHDR, SFDVKD. V dropped 5 bases and J dropped 4 bases, with 14 bases sitting between them.

V gene TRBV28 combines with J gene TRBJ2-7; D possibly corresponds to TRBD1 (5 bases). Germline V gives CDR1 MDHEN, CDR2 SYDVKM. The V gene lost 3 bases and the J gene lost 7 bases, with 7 bases spanning the gap. The CDR3 has 11 residues. The CDR3 DNA reads as TGTGCCAGCAGTTTGGGGCGGGAGCAGTACTTC. It translates to CASSLGREQYF. The entire variable domain, with the rest obtained from reference TRBV28 and TRBJ2-7, is as follows: DVKVTQSSRYLVKRTGEKVFLECVQDMDHENMFWYRQDPGLGLRLIYFSYDVKMKEKGDIPEGYSVSREKKERFSLILESASTNQTSMYLCASSLGREQYFGPGTRLTVT.

The chain uses TRBV7-3 and TRBJ1-1; D gene unclear. V was shortened by 0 bases and J by 6 bases, with 8 bases between the two germline ends. There are 13 residues in the CDR3. Per the germline V gene, CDR1 is SGHTA and CDR2 is FQGTGA. The CDR3 bases are TGTGCCAGCAGCTTAACCTTAACAGCTGAAGCTTTCTTT. It translates to CASSLTLTAEAFF.

V and J are TRBV30 and TRBJ1-3; D uncertain. The germline V gene encodes CDR1 GTSNPN and CDR2 SVGIG (reference sequence). V lost 4 bases and J lost 1, with 14 bases in between. This CDR3 has 15 residues. The chain's CDR3 is CAWITPGSSGNTIYF. CDR3 sequence (DNA): TGTGCCTGGATTACGCCCGGTAGTTCTGGAAACACCATATATTTT.

The chain uses TRBV21-1 and TRBJ1-5; the D call in the table, TRBD1, was not verified against the DNA. TRBV21-1 is labeled a pseudogene. The CDR3 has 19 residues. The CDR3 sequence: CASSKAVGDREYSNQPQHF. DNA of the CDR3: TGTGCCAGCAGCAAAGCCGTAGGAGACAGGGAGTATAGCAATCAGCCCCAGCATTTT.

The chain is built from TRBV7-2 and TRBJ2-3; tentatively, D is TRBD1 (5 bases). This CDR3 is 14 amino acids long. Germline V gene lookup returns CDR1 SGHTA and CDR2 FQGNSA. V was shortened by 5 bases and J by 2 bases, with 11 bases between the two germline ends. The CDR3 region has the DNA TGTGCCAGCAGCCCCGACAGAAACACAGATACGCAGTATTTT. Protein product: CASSPDRNTDTQYF.

The chain combines TRBV2 with TRBJ1-2; D gene uncertain. This CDR3 spans 12 amino acids. The V end was cut by 3 bases, the J end by 8 bases, with 10 bases between. Germline lookup yields CDR1 SNHLY and CDR2 FYNNEI. CDR3 region: CASSEASSGYTF. The CDR3 DNA is TGTGCCAGCAGTGAGGCAAGTTCGGGCTACACCTTC.

The chain joins TRBV29-1 to TRBJ2-7, with 14 bases that match TRBD2. The CDR3 has 14 amino acids. Per the germline V gene, CDR1 is SQVTM and CDR2 is ANQGSEA. V lost 6 bases to trimming and J lost 4 bases; unmatched junction nucleotides: 5. This CDR3 is CSVGGLAGDYEQYF. The CDR3, as DNA: TGCAGCGTGGGGGGACTAGCGGGAGATTACGAGCAGTACTTC.

In DNA form, the CDR3 reads TGTGCCAGCAGCCCTAGCGGGGGGCAAGAGACCCAGTACTTC. As protein: CASSPSGGQETQYF. The chain uses TRBV11-3 and TRBJ2-5; 11 nucleotides align to TRBD2. The CDR3 is 14 amino acids. CDR1 and CDR2 from the germline V gene are SGHNT and YENEEA. V lost 5 bases to trimming and J lost 2 bases; unmatched junction nucleotides: 1. The full variable domain, in which reference TRBV11-3 and TRBJ2-5 provide the parts outside the CDR3, is EAGVVQSPRYKIIEKKQPVAFWCNPISGHNTLYWYLQNLGQGPELLIRYENEEAVDDSQLPKDRFSAERLKGVDSTLKIQPAELGDSAVYLCASSPSGGQETQYFGPGTRLLVL.

The genes are TRBV5-1 and TRBJ2-1; 9 nucleotides align to TRBD2. Trimming cost V 3 bases and J 5 bases; bases outside gene matches: 6. The CDR3 totals 15 residues. Germline-derived CDR1 and CDR2 are SGHRS and YFSETQ. CDR3 DNA sequence: TGCGCCAGCAGCTGGCAGCTAGCGGGGAACAATGAGCAGTTCTTC. This sequence encodes CASSWQLAGNNEQFF.

The gene calls are TRBV7-8 and TRBJ2-2; TRBD2 aligns across 9 bases. Germline loops: CDR1 SGHVS, CDR2 FQNEAQ. V trimming: 6 bases; J trimming: 0 bases; junction bases outside the gene matches: 2. The CDR3 runs 15 residues. CDR3 coding DNA: TGTGCCAGCAGGGTAGCGGGGGCGAACACCGGGGAGCTGTTTTTT. It encodes CASRVAGANTGELFF.

CDR3 region: CASARDRGSSNQPQHF. The CDR3 DNA reads as TGTGCCAGCGCTCGGGACAGGGGTTCGAGCAATCAGCCCCAGCATTTT. The chain uses TRBV21-1 and TRBJ1-5; the table's D call, TRBD1, was not checked against the DNA. TRBV21-1 is tagged as a pseudogene. The CDR3 is made up of 16 amino acids.

V is TRBV19 and J is TRBJ1-1, with D possibly TRBD1 on 6 matching bases. Trimming left V 6 bases short and J 3 bases short, with 11 bases between. This CDR3 has 13 residues. The germline CDR1 and CDR2 sequences are LNHDA and SQIVND (reference sequence). CDR3 sequence (DNA): TGTGCCAGTAGCCAGACAGGATACACTGAAGCTTTCTTT. It is translated as CASSQTGYTEAFF.

The rearrangement joins TRBV19 to TRBJ1-1; possibly TRBD1 for D (5 bases). Germline V gene sequence: CDR1 LNHDA, CDR2 SQIVND (reference sequence). Trimming removed 2 bases at V and 6 bases at J, with 16 bases between. The CDR3 consists of 15 residues. The CDR3 region has the DNA TGTGCCAGTAGTATAATGGGGCTTGCACAAGCTGAAGCTTTCTTT. It codes for CASSIMGLAQAEAFF. The variable domain in full, with the rest retrieved from reference TRBV19 and TRBJ1-1, is DGGITQSPKYLFRKEGQNVTLSCEQNLNHDAMYWYRQDPGQGLRLIYYSQIVNDFQKGDIAEGYSVSREKKESFPLTVTSAQKNPTAFYLCASSIMGLAQAEAFFGQGTRLTVV.

V and J are TRBV19 and TRBJ2-2; 8 positions agree with TRBD1. This CDR3 is 15 amino acids long. Germline V gene data show CDR1 as LNHDA and CDR2 as SQIVND (reference sequence). With V trimmed by 5 bases and J by 1 base, 3 bases remained unmatched. CDR3 region: CASSLGQGNTGELFF. DNA for the CDR3: TGTGCCAGTAGTCTCGGACAGGGGAACACCGGGGAGCTGTTTTTT.

This clone was seen only a few times. The chain uses TRBV3-1 (or the pseudogene TRBV3-2) and TRBJ1-2; possible D gene TRBD1, 5 bases. CDR1 is LGHDT and CDR2 is YNNKEL in the germline V gene (reference sequence). The CDR3 runs to 15 residues. Between the trimmed V and J ends, which lost 4 bases and 4 bases, there was a span of 16 bases. The CDR3: CASSLGETGVYGYTF. The CDR3, as DNA: TGTGCCAGCAGCCTAGGGGAAACTGGTGTCTATGGCTACACCTTC.

This clone was picked up a small number of times. The chain joins TRBV27 to TRBJ2-7; the match to TRBD1 covers 10 bases. The CDR3 has 16 amino acids. Germline assignment: CDR1 MNHEY and CDR2 SMNVEV (reference sequence). V lost 2 bases, J lost 6 bases, and 10 bases stayed unmatched. Here the CDR3 DNA reads TGTGCCAGCAGTTTAACGAGGACAGGGGGGGCCGGCGAGCAGTACTTC. Protein: CASSLTRTGGAGEQYF.

This chain links TRBV11-2 with TRBJ1-3; TRBD1 matches 7 bases. The CDR3 totals 15 residues. Germline V gene sequence: CDR1 SGHAT, CDR2 FQNNGV. Losses at the gene ends were 0 bases for V and 3 bases for J; bases not matched to a gene: 2. CDR3 coding DNA: TGTGCCAGCAGCTTAGAAGGGGGCCGTGGAAACACCATATATTTT. Its translation: CASSLEGGRGNTIYF.

This chain's CDR3 is CASSMSAGGYQPQHF. In DNA, the CDR3 is TGTGCCAGTAGTATGTCGGCAGGGGGATATCAGCCCCAGCATTTT. The chain uses TRBV19 and TRBJ1-5; 7 nucleotides line up with TRBD1. Germline loops: CDR1 LNHDA, CDR2 SQIVND (reference sequence). This CDR3 is 15 amino acids long. Trimming cost V 3 bases and J 5 bases; bases outside gene matches: 7.

V gene TRBV5-6 combines with J gene TRBJ2-7; D unclear. Germline V gives CDR1 SGHDT, CDR2 YYEEEE. CDR3 size: 14 residues. V lost 2 bases and J lost 0, with 9 bases in between. The DNA for the CDR3 is TGTGCCAGCAGCTTCCAGGTGGCCTCCTACGAGCAGTACTTC. This gives the protein CASSFQVASYEQYF.

The CDR3 DNA reads as TGTGCCACCAGCAGAGAGTCAGGCCCTCAGCCCCAGCATTTT. Translation gives CATSRESGPQPQHF. This chain connects TRBV15 to TRBJ1-5; D is unresolved. Trimming removed 0 bases from V and 6 bases from J, with 9 bases in between. CDR1 and CDR2 from the germline V gene are LNHNV and YYDKDF (reference sequence). This CDR3 is built from 14 residues.

This chain joins TRBV10-3 and TRBJ2-3, with D possibly being TRBD1 (8 bases). The CDR3 is made up of 13 amino acids. The V gene's germline CDR1 is ENHRY and CDR2 SYGVKD. Trimming cost V 8 bases and J 6 bases, with 15 bases left between them. The CDR3 nucleotides read TGTGCCATCGGCGGACAGGGAGGGGATACGCAGTATTTT. Translation: CAIGGQGGDTQYF.

This chain joins TRBV7-6 and TRBJ1-5; D is undetermined. The germline V and J ends were trimmed by 5 bases and 6 bases, with 17 bases remaining between them. Germline V gene sequence: CDR1 SGHVS, CDR2 FNYEAQ. The CDR3 has 15 residues. This CDR3 reads CASSPSAGGLQPQHF. The CDR3 DNA reads TGTGCCAGCAGCCCTAGTGCGGGCGGCCTTCAGCCCCAGCATTTT.

V and J are TRBV7-8 and TRBJ2-7, with D hard to call. V was trimmed by 4 bases and J by 0 bases, leaving 16 bases between them. The CDR3 is 16 residues long. CDR1 and CDR2 (germline): SGHVS, FQNEAQ. The CDR3 sequence is CASSSMGYFSSYEQYF. The CDR3 DNA sequence: TGTGCCAGCAGCTCGATGGGCTACTTTAGCTCCTACGAGCAGTACTTC. Complete variable domain (other parts from reference TRBV7-8 and TRBJ2-7): GAGVSQSPRYKVAKRGQDVALRCDPISGHVSLFWYQQALGQGPEFLTYFQNEAQLDKSGLPSDRFFAERPEGSVSTLKIQRTQQEDSAVYLCASSSMGYFSSYEQYFGPGTRLTVT.

The chain combines TRBV12-3 or TRBV12-4 with TRBJ2-3; a possible D gene is TRBD2 (6 bases). Trimming removed 6 bases at V and 6 bases at J, with 13 bases between. This CDR3 region has 13 residues. DNA of the CDR3: TGTGCCAGCAGCGTGACGGAGGGGGATACGCAGTATTTT. It encodes CASSVTEGDTQYF.

The rearrangement joins TRBV9 to TRBJ1-6; D gene uncertain. Trimming cost V 3 bases and J 8 bases, with 15 bases left between them. Germline V gives CDR1 SGDLS, CDR2 YYNGEE. There are 15 residues in the CDR3. In DNA, the CDR3 is TGTGCCAGCAGCGCGGACTTTCAAGCCTATTCACCCCTCCACTTT. It encodes CASSADFQAYSPLHF.

J is TRBJ2-3 and V is TRBV6-6, with D perhaps matching TRBD2 (7 bases). CDR1 and CDR2 from the germline V gene are MNHNY and SVGAGI (reference sequence). CDR3 size: 13 residues. The germline V and J ends were trimmed by 5 bases and 11 bases, with 17 bases remaining between them. DNA for the CDR3: TGTGCCAGCAGTCCGAGGGGGGGAGTGGGGCAGTATTTT. It is translated as CASSPRGGVGQYF.